This entry features one TCR beta chain sequence. Its matching antigen is unknown. Incorporated into the TCR beta cDNA libraries were unique molecular identifiers, which served to reduce PCR and sequencing biases. T cells numbering about 0.9 to 11 million yielded cDNA molecules that totaled some 500,000. One entry per CDR3 protein, called by TCRdb with MiXCR from the PCR reads. The repertoire holds roughly 870,000 distinct CDR3 sequences, roughly 50% seen once, with approximately 4.4% in the top ten. The sample comes from a study of post-analysis software for immune sequencing data. Turning to the study itself: Some patients lacked subtype; others had relapsing-remitting, secondary progressive or progressive-relapsing disease.

Germline V gene lookup returns CDR1 MNHNY and CDR2 SVGAGI (reference sequence). V lost 0 bases and J lost 1, with 7 bases in between. The CDR3 totals 14 residues. Findings and caveats of the study: Five or six TRBV segments were significantly more frequent in patients than in controls. TRBV5-6, TRBV5-1 and TRBV20-1 were among these segments. Strong co-clustering by F measure was seen for same-batch samples. Controls significantly exceeded multiple sclerosis patients in normalized Chao1 diversity.

The sequenced sample consisted of blood. This chain connects TRBV6-6 to TRBJ2-7; D gene unclear. The receptor was derived from a girl aged 5 to 17 with multiple sclerosis. The CDR3 DNA reads as TGTGCCAGCAGTTACTCCCAGCAGTCCTACGAGCAGTACTTC. Protein: CASSYSQQSYEQYF.